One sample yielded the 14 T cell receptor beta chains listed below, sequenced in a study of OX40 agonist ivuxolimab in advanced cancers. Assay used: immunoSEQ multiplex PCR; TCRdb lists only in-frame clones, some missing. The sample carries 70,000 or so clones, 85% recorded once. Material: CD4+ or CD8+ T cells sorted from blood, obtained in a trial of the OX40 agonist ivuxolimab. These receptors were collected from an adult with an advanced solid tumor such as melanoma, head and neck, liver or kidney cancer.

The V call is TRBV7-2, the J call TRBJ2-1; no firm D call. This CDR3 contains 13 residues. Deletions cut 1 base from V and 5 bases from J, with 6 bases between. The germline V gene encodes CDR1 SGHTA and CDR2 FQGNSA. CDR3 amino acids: CASSLVADNEQFF. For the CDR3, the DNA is TGTGCCAGCAGCTTAGTTGCGGACAATGAGCAGTTCTTC. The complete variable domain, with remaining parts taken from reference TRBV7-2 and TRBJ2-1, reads GAGVSQSPSNKVTEKGKDVELRCDPISGHTALYWYRQSLGQGLEFLIYFQGNSAPDKSGLPSDRFSAERTGGSVSTLTIQRTQQEDSAVYLCASSLVADNEQFFGPGTRLTVL.

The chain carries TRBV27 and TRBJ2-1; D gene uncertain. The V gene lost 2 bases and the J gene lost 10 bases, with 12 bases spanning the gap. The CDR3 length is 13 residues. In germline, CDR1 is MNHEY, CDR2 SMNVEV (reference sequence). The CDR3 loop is CASSLLGFKEQFF. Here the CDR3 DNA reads TGTGCCAGCAGTTTACTTGGCTTTAAGGAGCAGTTCTTC.

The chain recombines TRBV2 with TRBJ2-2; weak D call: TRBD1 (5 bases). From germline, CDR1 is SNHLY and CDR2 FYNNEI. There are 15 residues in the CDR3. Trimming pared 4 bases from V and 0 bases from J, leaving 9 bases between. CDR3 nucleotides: TGTGCCAGCAGTGGAGTGACAGCGAACACCGGGGAGCTGTTTTTT. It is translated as CASSGVTANTGELFF.

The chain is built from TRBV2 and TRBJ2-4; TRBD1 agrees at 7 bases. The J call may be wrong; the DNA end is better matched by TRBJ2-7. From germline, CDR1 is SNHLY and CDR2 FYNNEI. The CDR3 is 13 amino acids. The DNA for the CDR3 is TGTGCCAGCATCCACCGGGACAGCTACGAGCAGTACTTC. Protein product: CASIHRDSYEQYF.

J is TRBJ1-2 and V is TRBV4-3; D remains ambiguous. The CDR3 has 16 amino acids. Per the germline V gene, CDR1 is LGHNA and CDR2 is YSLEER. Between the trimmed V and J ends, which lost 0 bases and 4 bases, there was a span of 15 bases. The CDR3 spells CASSQDRQASSYGYTF. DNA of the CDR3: TGCGCCAGCAGCCAAGATCGGCAGGCATCTTCCTATGGCTACACCTTC.

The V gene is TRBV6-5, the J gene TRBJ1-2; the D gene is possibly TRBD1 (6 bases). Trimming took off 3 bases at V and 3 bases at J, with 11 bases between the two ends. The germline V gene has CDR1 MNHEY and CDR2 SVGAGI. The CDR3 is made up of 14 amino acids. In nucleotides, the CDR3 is TGTGCCAGCAGTTATATGGGACATGACTATGGCTACACCTTC. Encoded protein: CASSYMGHDYGYTF.

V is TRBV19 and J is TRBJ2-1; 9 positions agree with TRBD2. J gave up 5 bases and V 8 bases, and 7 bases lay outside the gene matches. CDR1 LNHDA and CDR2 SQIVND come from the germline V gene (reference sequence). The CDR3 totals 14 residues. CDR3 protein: CASEVASGNNEQFF. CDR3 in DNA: TGTGCCAGTGAGGTGGCTAGCGGGAACAATGAGCAGTTCTTC.

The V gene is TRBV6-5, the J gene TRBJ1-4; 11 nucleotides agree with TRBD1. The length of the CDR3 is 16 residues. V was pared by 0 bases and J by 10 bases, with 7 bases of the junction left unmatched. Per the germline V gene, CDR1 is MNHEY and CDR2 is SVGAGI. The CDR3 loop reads CASSYSWTGGAGKLFF. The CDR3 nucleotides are TGTGCCAGCAGTTACTCATGGACAGGGGGCGCCGGAAAACTGTTTTTT.

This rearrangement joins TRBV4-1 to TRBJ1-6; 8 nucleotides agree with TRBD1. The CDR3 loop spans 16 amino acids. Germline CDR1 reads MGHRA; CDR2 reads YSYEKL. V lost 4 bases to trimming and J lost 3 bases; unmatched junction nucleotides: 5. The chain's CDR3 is CASSLQGAGYNSPLHF. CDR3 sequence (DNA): TGCGCCAGCAGCCTCCAGGGGGCAGGCTATAATTCACCCCTCCACTTT.

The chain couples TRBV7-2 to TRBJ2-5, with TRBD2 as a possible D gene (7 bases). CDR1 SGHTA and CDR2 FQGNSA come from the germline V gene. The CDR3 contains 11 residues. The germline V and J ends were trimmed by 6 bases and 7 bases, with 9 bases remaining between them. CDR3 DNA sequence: TGTGCCAGCAGTAGGGGGGGGACCCAGTACTTC. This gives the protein CASSRGGTQYF.

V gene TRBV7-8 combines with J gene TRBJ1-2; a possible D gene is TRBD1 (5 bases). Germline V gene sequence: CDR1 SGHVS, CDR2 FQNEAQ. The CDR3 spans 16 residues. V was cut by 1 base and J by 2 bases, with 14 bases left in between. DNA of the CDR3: TGTGCCAGCAGCTTAGTCGGGGGTGGAAGGAACTATGGCTACACCTTC. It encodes CASSLVGGGRNYGYTF.

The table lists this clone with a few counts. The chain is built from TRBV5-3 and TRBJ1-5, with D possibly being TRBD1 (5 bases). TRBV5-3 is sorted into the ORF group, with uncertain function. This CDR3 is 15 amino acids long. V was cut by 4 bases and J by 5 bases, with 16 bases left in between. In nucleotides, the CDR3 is TGTGCCAGAAGCAAGGGACGGACTAATTATCAGCCCCAGCATTTT. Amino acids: CARSKGRTNYQPQHF.

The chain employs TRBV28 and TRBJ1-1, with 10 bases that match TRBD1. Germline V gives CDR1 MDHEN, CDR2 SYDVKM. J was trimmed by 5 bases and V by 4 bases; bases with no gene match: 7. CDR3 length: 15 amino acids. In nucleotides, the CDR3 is TGTGCCAGCAGTTCGTCCGGGACAGGGGTGACTGAAGCTTTCTTT. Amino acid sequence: CASSSSGTGVTEAFF.

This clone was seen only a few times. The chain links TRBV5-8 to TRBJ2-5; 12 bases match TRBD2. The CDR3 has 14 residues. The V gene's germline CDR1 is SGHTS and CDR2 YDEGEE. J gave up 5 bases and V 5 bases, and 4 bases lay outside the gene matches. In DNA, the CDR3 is TGTGCCAGCAGTACCGGGACTAGCGGGGAGACCCAGTACTTC. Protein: CASSTGTSGETQYF.